This T cell receptor beta chain was documented in a study of control samples from healthy donors and cancer patients. Profiling relied on immunoSEQ multiplex PCR, and the TCRdb table lists in-frame clones only, not all of them. The repertoire includes over 90,000 clones, around 89% of them detected once, and about 19% sits in the top ten. Germline V gives CDR1 SGDLS, CDR2 YYNGEE. This CDR3 has 15 amino acids. J lost 4 bases, V lost 4 bases, and 8 bases had no gene match. The chain recombines TRBV9 with TRBJ1-2; TRBD1 aligns across 9 bases. The sequence came from a man aged 60 to 69 with lung cancer. The sequenced sample consisted of PBMCs. CDR3 in amino acids: CASSLTGTGSYGYTF. Here the CDR3 DNA reads TGTGCCAGCAGCTTAACCGGGACAGGGTCCTATGGCTACACCTTC.